What follows is one T cell receptor beta chain and its context. Its target is unknown. These data belong to a study of cytomegalovirus exposure and HLA in healthy donors. Study-wide findings and caveats: Some V segments, including TRBV6-2 and TRBV6-3, were excluded as indistinguishable.

The PCR had 60 Vbeta and 13 Jbeta primers. Here immunoSEQ multiplex PCR was the method, and the copy in TCRdb shows in-frame clones only, minus some. This table holds about 200,000 clones, around three quarters found once. Germline values: CDR1 LGHNT, CDR2 FRNRAP. The CDR3 contains 18 residues. With V trimmed by 2 bases and J by 2 bases, 8 bases remained unmatched. The sequenced sample was PBMCs. This receptor was obtained from a woman between 25 and 40 years old in good health and CMV-seronegative. The chain joins TRBV12-5 to TRBJ2-5; 13 nucleotides match TRBD2. The CDR3 sequence is CASGLWTSGRRSQETQYF. The CDR3 DNA is TGTGCTAGTGGTTTGTGGACTAGCGGGAGAAGGTCGCAAGAGACCCAGTACTTC.